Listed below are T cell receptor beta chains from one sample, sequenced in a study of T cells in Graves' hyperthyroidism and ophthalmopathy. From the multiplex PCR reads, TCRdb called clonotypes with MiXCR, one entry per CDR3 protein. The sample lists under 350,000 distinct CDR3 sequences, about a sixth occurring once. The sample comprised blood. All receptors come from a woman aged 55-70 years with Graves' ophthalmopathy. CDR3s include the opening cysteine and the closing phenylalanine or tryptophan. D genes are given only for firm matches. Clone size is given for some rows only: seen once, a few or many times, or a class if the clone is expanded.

CDR3 DNA: TGTGCCAGCGAAGACAGGGGGAAAGCTGAAGCTTTCTTT; CDR3 protein: CASEDRGKAEAFF; D gene: TRBD1; clone size: few; V gene: TRBV6-1; J gene: TRBJ1-1; CDR3 length: 13
CDR3 DNA: TGTGCCAGCTCCGGGACTAGCGGGGGGAATGAGCAGTTCTTC; CDR3 protein: CASSGTSGGNEQFF; D gene: TRBD2; clone size: many; V gene: TRBV18; J gene: TRBJ2-1; CDR3 length: 14
CDR3 DNA: TGTGCCAGCAGCTTGGTTTCCCTAGCGGGAGTCGGGTTAGGAGAGACCCAGTACTTC; CDR3 protein: CASSLVSLAGVGLGETQYF; D gene: TRBD2; clone size: many; V gene: TRBV5-5; J gene: TRBJ2-5; CDR3 length: 19
CDR3 DNA: TGTGCCAGCAAAGGGAGCACAGATACGCAGTATTTT; CDR3 protein: CASKGSTDTQYF; D gene: .; clone size: many; V gene: TRBV12-3/TRBV12-4; J gene: TRBJ2-3; CDR3 length: 12
CDR3 DNA: TGTGCCAGCAGTCGCACACGGAGTTCCGGGGAGACCCAGTACTTC; CDR3 protein: CASSRTRSSGETQYF; D gene: .; clone size: .; V gene: TRBV6-4; J gene: TRBJ2-5; CDR3 length: 15
CDR3 DNA: TGTGCCAGCAGCCTACAAGTATCCCAGCCCCAGCATTTT; CDR3 protein: CASSLQVSQPQHF; D gene: .; clone size: .; V gene: TRBV7-6; J gene: TRBJ1-5; CDR3 length: 13
CDR3 DNA: TGTGCTAGCAGTCGAGACCCAGGCGGGACCCAGTACTTC; CDR3 protein: CASSRDPGGTQYF; D gene: .; clone size: .; V gene: TRBV7-7; J gene: TRBJ2-5; CDR3 length: 13
CDR3 DNA: TGTGCCAGCAGTCACCCCTACGAGCAGTACTTC; CDR3 protein: CASSHPYEQYF; D gene: .; clone size: many; V gene: TRBV7-3; J gene: TRBJ2-7; CDR3 length: 11
CDR3 DNA: TGCAGTGCTAGAGTATTGACAGGGCACGAAAGCACAGATACGCAGTATTTT; CDR3 protein: CSARVLTGHESTDTQYF; D gene: TRBD1; clone size: .; V gene: TRBV20-1; J gene: TRBJ2-3; CDR3 length: 17
CDR3 DNA: TGCAGCGTTGGGGGACAGAGCTCCGGAGGCTACACCTTC; CDR3 protein: CSVGGQSSGGYTF; D gene: TRBD1; clone size: .; V gene: TRBV29-1; J gene: TRBJ1-2; CDR3 length: 13
CDR3 DNA: TGTGCCACCAGCAGAGATTTTCTGGGGGAGCAGTTCTTC; CDR3 protein: CATSRDFLGEQFF; D gene: .; clone size: .; V gene: TRBV15; J gene: TRBJ2-1; CDR3 length: 13
CDR3 DNA: TGCAGTGCTAGAGGTTCTGCCCCGGGGGAGCAGTACTTC; CDR3 protein: CSARGSAPGEQYF; D gene: .; clone size: few; V gene: TRBV20-1; J gene: TRBJ2-7; CDR3 length: 13
CDR3 DNA: TGTGCCAGCAGCTTAGGACTTAGGGGAAGCTCTGGGGCCAACGTCCTGACTTTC; CDR3 protein: CASSLGLRGSSGANVLTF; D gene: .; clone size: many; V gene: TRBV7-2; J gene: TRBJ2-6; CDR3 length: 18
CDR3 DNA: TGTGCCAGCCGGGACACTCCTAATCAGCCCCAGCATTTT; CDR3 protein: CASRDTPNQPQHF; D gene: .; clone size: many; V gene: TRBV6-1; J gene: TRBJ1-5; CDR3 length: 13
CDR3 DNA: TGTGCCAGCAGCACCTCGGGACAGGAGAAAGGTGGCTACACCTTC; CDR3 protein: CASSTSGQEKGGYTF; D gene: TRBD1; clone size: many; V gene: TRBV7-9; J gene: TRBJ1-2; CDR3 length: 15
CDR3 DNA: TGTGCTAGTGGTTTGGTCGAGGGTTTGACTAATGAAAAACTGTTTTTT; CDR3 protein: CASGLVEGLTNEKLFF; D gene: .; clone size: many; V gene: TRBV12-5; J gene: TRBJ1-4; CDR3 length: 16
CDR3 DNA: TGTGCCAGCAGTTTCGGTCACTTCATGAACACTGAAGCTTTCTTT; CDR3 protein: CASSFGHFMNTEAFF; D gene: .; clone size: many; V gene: TRBV28; J gene: TRBJ1-1; CDR3 length: 15
CDR3 DNA: TGTGCCAGTAGTATCCCCTCCAGGGGCGGCACAGATACGCAGTATTTT; CDR3 protein: CASSIPSRGGTDTQYF; D gene: .; clone size: few; V gene: TRBV19; J gene: TRBJ2-3; CDR3 length: 16
CDR3 DNA: TGTGCCAGCAGCGGAGGCGGGAACTTGGACTACGAGCAGTACTTC; CDR3 protein: CASSGGGNLDYEQYF; D gene: .; clone size: .; V gene: TRBV9; J gene: TRBJ2-7; CDR3 length: 15
CDR3 DNA: TGCAGTGCTAGCGGCGGTTCCTACGAGCAGTACTTC; CDR3 protein: CSASGGSYEQYF; D gene: .; clone size: .; V gene: TRBV20-1; J gene: TRBJ2-7; CDR3 length: 12
CDR3 DNA: TGTGCCAGCACTAGAGGGGGGGACCTCTGGGAGCAGTACTTC; CDR3 protein: CASTRGGDLWEQYF; D gene: .; clone size: many; V gene: TRBV7-8; J gene: TRBJ2-7; CDR3 length: 14
CDR3 DNA: TGTGCCAGCAGTGACGTTGAGCCTCGAGCTATCACCGGGGAGCTGTTTTTT; CDR3 protein: CASSDVEPRAITGELFF; D gene: .; clone size: many; V gene: TRBV2; J gene: TRBJ2-2; CDR3 length: 17
CDR3 DNA: TGTGCCAGCAGTGAATCCAGCGTCTACGAGCAGTACTTC; CDR3 protein: CASSESSVYEQYF; D gene: .; clone size: .; V gene: TRBV6-1; J gene: TRBJ2-7; CDR3 length: 13
CDR3 DNA: TGTGCCTGTACCCCGGTGACAGGGGTTGAGACCCAGTACTTC; CDR3 protein: CACTPVTGVETQYF; D gene: TRBD1; clone size: many; V gene: TRBV30; J gene: TRBJ2-5; CDR3 length: 14
CDR3 DNA: TGTGCTAGTGGTACCGGACAGGGCCCCCCCCAGTACTTC; CDR3 protein: CASGTGQGPPQYF; D gene: TRBD1; clone size: .; V gene: TRBV12-5; J gene: TRBJ2-5; CDR3 length: 13
CDR3 DNA: TGTGCCAGCAGTTTTGGAGGAACCCCCTACGAGCAGTACTTC; CDR3 protein: CASSFGGTPYEQYF; D gene: .; clone size: .; V gene: TRBV12-3/TRBV12-4; J gene: TRBJ2-7; CDR3 length: 14
CDR3 DNA: TGTGCCAGCAGCCAAGGGGTCATGGGGGCTCCAGCAAACATTCAGTACTTC; CDR3 protein: CASSQGVMGAPANIQYF; D gene: .; clone size: .; V gene: TRBV7-2; J gene: TRBJ2-4; CDR3 length: 17
CDR3 DNA: TGCAGTGCTAGACTACAGGGGGTCACAGATACGCAGTATTTT; CDR3 protein: CSARLQGVTDTQYF; D gene: TRBD1; clone size: many; V gene: TRBV20-1; J gene: TRBJ2-3; CDR3 length: 14